This T cell receptor (beta chain) emerged from a study of Graves' ophthalmopathy and Graves' hyperthyroidism. Findings of the study overall: With around 69% sensitivity and 72.22% specificity, the model predicted ophthalmopathy progression. The 13-signature model separated ophthalmopathy from stable hyperthyroidism at roughly 90% sensitivity and roughly 80% specificity.

CDR1 and CDR2 from the germline V gene are SGHNT and YENEEA. The CDR3 is 12 residues long. The germline V and J ends were trimmed by 3 bases and 6 bases, with 8 bases remaining between them. This clonotype was counted many times. The target antigen is unknown. TCR beta CDR3 regions were amplified from RNA transcripts. Scientists carried out first-round RT-PCR using HTBI primers and then a second-round multiplex PCR. TCRdb fed the multiplex PCR reads into MiXCR, producing one record per CDR3 protein. The sample holds 200,000 to 300,000 distinct CDR3 sequences; around 45% are singletons and the top ten take around half.

The chain is built from TRBV11-3 and TRBJ1-2; D is perhaps TRBD1 (5 bases). The TCR was taken from an adult man with Graves' ophthalmopathy. The sequenced material came from peripheral blood. The CDR3 here is CASSFQGDGYTF. The CDR3 nucleotides are TGTGCCAGCAGCTTCCAGGGCGATGGCTACACCTTC. The entire variable domain, with the rest obtained from reference TRBV11-3 and TRBJ1-2, is as follows: EAGVVQSPRYKIIEKKQPVAFWCNPISGHNTLYWYLQNLGQGPELLIRYENEEAVDDSQLPKDRFSAERLKGVDSTLKIQPAELGDSAVYLCASSFQGDGYTFGSGTRLTVV.